A single sample gave rise to the 8 T cell receptor beta chains below, sequenced in a study of cytomegalovirus exposure and HLA in healthy donors. The PCR was carried out with 60 Vbeta primers and 13 Jbeta primers. Measured with immunoSEQ multiplex PCR; TCRdb has only the in-frame clones, and not every one. Among some 110,000 clones, 70% to 75% were seen once, and the ten largest hold less than 3.5%. Sequenced material: PBMCs. These receptors came from a female donor in good health and CMV-seronegative.

The CDR3 region has the DNA TGTGCCAGCAAGGCACTAAGACGCTCCGAGCAGTACTTC. It is translated as CASKALRRSEQYF. The V and J genes are TRBV6-5 and TRBJ2-7; D gene uncertain. This CDR3 region has 13 residues. Germline V lookup: CDR1 MNHEY, CDR2 SVGAGI. Deletions cut 7 bases from V and 6 bases from J, with 16 bases between.

This clone was seen once. J is TRBJ2-1 and V is TRBV6-4; 11 nucleotides agree with TRBD2. V gave up 3 bases and J gave up 3 bases; unmatched junction bases: 4. Germline lookup yields CDR1 MRHNA and CDR2 SNTAGT. The CDR3 runs to 16 residues. The CDR3 spells CASSEIGTSGYNEQFF. DNA for the CDR3: TGTGCCAGCAGTGAAATAGGGACTAGCGGCTACAATGAGCAGTTCTTC.

This chain links TRBV4-3 with TRBJ2-3; D gene unclear. V shed 0 bases and J shed 0 bases, with 13 bases lying between them. CDR3 length: 17 amino acids. Germline V gene sequence: CDR1 LGHNA, CDR2 YSLEER. The CDR3 region is CASSQDHEVASTDTQYF. Here the CDR3 DNA reads TGCGCCAGCAGCCAAGATCATGAGGTGGCAAGCACAGATACGCAGTATTTT.

This sequence joins TRBV6-5 and TRBJ2-3; the D gene is possibly TRBD1 (5 bases). This CDR3 is 13 amino acids long. Germline CDR1 MNHEY, CDR2 SVGAGI. V lost 8 bases, J lost 6 bases, and 15 bases lay in between. The CDR3 DNA is TGTGCCAGCGGACGCCCTCCAGGGGATACGCAGTATTTT. This translates into CASGRPPGDTQYF.

This clone was picked up a small number of times. The V gene is TRBV30, the J gene TRBJ1-6, with 8 bases aligning to TRBD1. This CDR3 is built from 14 residues. Germline CDR1 GTSNPN, CDR2 SVGIG (reference sequence). V shed 0 bases and J 10 bases; nucleotides not matched to a gene: 5. CDR3 bases: TGTGCCTGGAGTGTGACAGGGGAAGGGTCACCCCTCCACTTT. Its protein is CAWSVTGEGSPLHF.

The V gene is TRBV5-1, the J gene TRBJ2-1, with TRBD2 matching over 12 bases. Germline V gives CDR1 SGHRS, CDR2 YFSETQ. This CDR3 has 16 residues. V lost 1 base and J lost 8; bases outside the gene matches: 7. The CDR3 DNA reads as TGCGCCAGCAGCTTGACAGGACTAGCGGGAATGGATGAGCAGTTCTTC. This gives the protein CASSLTGLAGMDEQFF. Looking up the rest from reference TRBV5-1 and TRBJ2-1 gives the full variable domain: KAGVTQTPRYLIKTRGQQVTLSCSPISGHRSVSWYQQTPGQGLQFLFEYFSETQRNKGNFPGRFSGRQFSNSRSEMNVSTLELGDSALYLCASSLTGLAGMDEQFFGPGTRLTVL.

The rearrangement links TRBV9 to TRBJ2-1; possibly TRBD1 for D (5 bases). This CDR3 contains 14 residues. Germline V CDR1 and CDR2: SGDLS, YYNGEE. V lost 4 bases to trimming and J lost 7 bases, with 15 bases between them. Here the CDR3 reads CASSNQGLGNEQFF. Here the CDR3 DNA reads TGTGCCAGCAGCAACCAGGGCTTGGGAAATGAGCAGTTCTTC.

V gene TRBV6-1 combines with J gene TRBJ1-2; weak D call: TRBD1 (6 bases). CDR1 and CDR2 from the germline V gene are MNHNS and SASEGT. The CDR3 totals 15 residues. V was trimmed by 2 bases and J by 4 bases, leaving 14 bases between them. In DNA, the CDR3 is TGTGCCAGCAGTGAAACTACAGGGAGAGTCTATGGCTACACCTTC. Amino acid sequence: CASSETTGRVYGYTF.